This entry is about one T cell receptor (beta chain). The record originates from a study of T cell responses to AZD1222 COVID-19 vaccine. Produced via immunoSEQ multiplex PCR; TCRdb's table is partial and in-frame only. The table shows around 120,000 clones, with roughly 84% occurring only once. V lost 5 bases, J lost 8 bases, and 7 bases lay in between. This CDR3 has 12 residues. Germline lookup yields CDR1 SEHNR and CDR2 FQNEAQ (reference sequence). This sequence originates from an adult who received the AZD1222 COVID-19 vaccine. The V gene is TRBV7-9, the J gene TRBJ1-6, with D perhaps TRBD1 (5 bases). The material sequenced was peripheral blood, taken 28 days after the second AZD1222 dose. CDR3 coding DNA: TGTGCCAGCAGCCCACAGGATTCACCCCTCCACTTT. Residues: CASSPQDSPLHF.